This is a list of T cell receptor beta chains from one sample in a study of T cells after yellow fever vaccination. One entry per CDR3 protein, called by TCRdb with MiXCR from the 5' RACE reads. Here the sample spans some 350,000 distinct CDR3 sequences, about 6% being singletons. This material consisted of PBMCs, taken 5 days after the yellow fever booster vaccination. The receptors originated from a man aged 25 to 45 who received the YFV17D yellow fever vaccine. CDR3s include the opening cysteine and the closing phenylalanine or tryptophan. The order of the fields is J gene, V gene, D gene, clone size, CDR3 protein, CDR3 DNA. D genes are given only for firm matches. Clone size is stated in some rows and not others, as once, few, many or a class when expanded.

TRBJ2-7,TRBV30,-,-,CAWSGTYEQYF,TGTGCCTGGAGTGGAACTTACGAGCAGTACTTC
TRBJ2-5,TRBV10-3,-,-,CAISELEQETQYF,TGTGCCATCAGTGAGCTAGAACAAGAGACCCAGTACTTC
TRBJ1-6,TRBV6-1,-,few,CASRFQGNSPLHF,TGTGCCAGCAGGTTTCAGGGGAATTCACCCCTCCACTTT
TRBJ2-1,TRBV15,TRBD1,-,CATSRPPWTGERNEQFF,TGTGCCACCAGCAGACCCCCGTGGACAGGGGAAAGGAATGAGCAGTTCTTC
TRBJ2-3,TRBV28,-,few,CASSLSLVTDTQYF,TGTGCCAGCAGTTTATCCCTGGTCACAGATACGCAGTATTTT
TRBJ2-5,TRBV29-1,-,few,CSVDHGRLQETQYF,TGCAGCGTTGACCACGGACGGCTACAAGAGACCCAGTACTTC
TRBJ2-5,TRBV20-1,-,many,CSARPSVETQYF,TGCAGTGCTAGACCTTCGGTCGAGACCCAGTACTTC
TRBJ2-7,TRBV7-9,-,few,CASSILSKGNSYEQYF,TGTGCCAGCAGTATTCTATCGAAAGGGAACTCCTACGAGCAGTACTTC
TRBJ2-6,TRBV20-1,-,few,CSARGFSSGANVLTF,TGCAGTGCTAGGGGGTTTTCGTCTGGGGCCAACGTCCTGACTTTC
TRBJ2-2,TRBV10-3,TRBD2,many,CAITGEGLAPTGELFF,TGTGCCATCACCGGGGAAGGACTAGCGCCGACCGGGGAGCTGTTTTTT
TRBJ2-1,TRBV5-1,-,many,CASSRGDSYNEQFF,TGCGCCAGCAGTAGGGGAGACTCCTACAATGAGCAGTTCTTC
TRBJ2-7,TRBV9,-,many,CASSVTGNEQYF,TGTGCCAGCAGCGTAACAGGGAACGAGCAGTACTTC
TRBJ2-4,TRBV5-1,-,few,CASSLEGNIQYF,TGCGCCAGCAGCTTGGAGGGAAACATTCAGTACTTC
TRBJ2-1,TRBV7-8,TRBD2,many,CASSLLLAAEFF,TGTGCCAGCAGCTTACTCCTAGCGGCCGAGTTCTTC
TRBJ2-7,TRBV10-3,-,few,CAISGSGVREQYF,TGTGCCATCAGTGGTTCAGGGGTTCGCGAGCAGTACTTC
TRBJ2-3,TRBV5-1,-,few,CASSWIGTSTDTQYF,TGCGCCAGCAGCTGGATCGGCACTAGCACAGATACGCAGTATTTT
TRBJ1-5,TRBV20-1,-,-,CIGAQARGLQPQHF,TGCATCGGTGCCCAGGCTCGGGGCTTGCAGCCCCAGCATTTT
TRBJ2-7,TRBV6-5,TRBD2,many,CASSYEGGYYEQYF,TGTGCCAGCAGTTACGAGGGAGGGTACTACGAGCAGTACTTC
TRBJ1-5,TRBV20-1,-,-,CSARDRRGGVDQPQHF,TGCAGTGCTAGAGATAGGAGGGGTGGAGTCGATCAGCCCCAGCATTTT
TRBJ2-3,TRBV20-1,-,-,CSASGSYPSTDTQYF,TGCAGTGCTAGCGGAAGCTACCCGAGCACAGATACGCAGTATTTT
TRBJ2-4,TRBV7-2,-,-,CASSGQGLNIQYF,TGTGCCAGCAGCGGGCAGGGTCTGAACATTCAGTACTTC
TRBJ2-6,TRBV24-1,TRBD1,-,CATSDRTGKDGANVLTF,TGTGCCACCAGTGACCGGACAGGGAAGGATGGGGCCAACGTCCTGACTTTC
TRBJ1-1,TRBV12-3/TRBV12-4,-,many,CASSKAGEAFF,TGTGCCAGCAGTAAGGCAGGGGAAGCTTTCTTT
TRBJ2-7,TRBV7-2,-,many,CASRAPQGYEQYF,TGTGCCAGCAGGGCTCCCCAGGGCTACGAGCAGTACTTC
TRBJ2-1,TRBV19,TRBD1,many,CASKATGVSVGEQFF,TGTGCCAGTAAGGCGACAGGGGTCTCGGTCGGTGAGCAGTTCTTC
TRBJ2-5,TRBV20-1,-,many,CSALPRLVPETQYF,TGCAGTGCGCTCCCCCGGTTGGTCCCAGAGACCCAGTACTTC
TRBJ2-7,TRBV5-4,-,-,CASSVGSATYEQYF,TGTGCCAGCAGCGTGGGCAGCGCGACCTACGAGCAGTACTTC
TRBJ1-2,TRBV10-2,-,-,CASSEWGYGYTF,TGCGCCAGCAGTGAGTGGGGCTATGGCTACACCTTC
TRBJ2-3,TRBV24-1,-,few,CATSDARSGITDTQYF,TGTGCCACCAGTGATGCCCGGTCGGGCATCACAGATACGCAGTATTTT
TRBJ2-1,TRBV20-1,TRBD2,few,CSATLAGGSYNEQFF,TGCAGTGCTACCCTAGCGGGAGGCTCCTACAATGAGCAGTTCTTC
TRBJ1-2,TRBV5-1,-,-,CASSLAASRPGYTF,TGCGCCAGCAGCTTGGCCGCAAGCCGCCCTGGCTACACCTTC
TRBJ2-3,TRBV12-3/TRBV12-4,-,-,CASRHRDSPFPDTQYF,TGTGCCAGCCGCCACAGGGACTCGCCTTTCCCAGATACGCAGTATTTT
TRBJ2-7,TRBV30,-,-,CAWSVSGQILSYEQYF,TGTGCCTGGAGTGTTTCCGGGCAGATTTTATCCTACGAGCAGTACTTC
TRBJ2-1,TRBV7-9,-,few,CASSPREAQFF,TGTGCCAGCAGCCCCAGGGAGGCTCAGTTCTTC
TRBJ1-1,TRBV5-6,-,many,CASSLLTTEAFF,TGTGCCAGCAGCTTGCTCACCACTGAAGCTTTCTTT
TRBJ2-5,TRBV5-1,TRBD2,-,CASSLGTTIQETQYF,TGCGCCAGCAGCCTGGGGACTACTATCCAAGAGACCCAGTACTTC
TRBJ2-5,TRBV5-4,TRBD2,-,CASSLGLADSRETQYF,TGTGCCAGCAGCTTGGGACTAGCGGACTCACGGGAGACCCAGTACTTC
TRBJ2-7,TRBV21-1,-,many,CASSKGGGSYEQYF,TGTGCCAGCAGCAAAGGGGGCGGCTCCTACGAGCAGTACTTC
TRBJ2-1,TRBV4-3,-,many,CASSQSWFGRDTYNEQFF,TGCGCCAGCAGCCAATCGTGGTTCGGGCGGGATACCTACAATGAGCAGTTCTTC
TRBJ1-5,TRBV6-2/TRBV6-3,-,-,CASRTQQGMSNQPQHF,TGTGCCAGCAGAACGCAACAGGGTATGTCGAATCAGCCCCAGCATTTT
TRBJ2-5,TRBV5-1,-,-,CASSATPGTQQETQYF,TGCGCCAGCAGCGCAACCCCTGGGACCCAACAAGAGACCCAGTACTTC
TRBJ1-5,TRBV20-1,-,-,CCARDSSAYSNQPQHF,TGCTGTGCTAGAGATAGCAGCGCTTATAGCAATCAGCCCCAGCATTTT
TRBJ2-1,TRBV5-1,-,-,CASSLVGTQYNEQFF,TGCGCCAGCAGCTTGGTCGGGACACAGTACAATGAGCAGTTCTTC
TRBJ2-3,TRBV4-3,TRBD2,many,CASSPGGAGLRTDTQYF,TGCGCCAGCAGCCCGGGAGGCGCGGGACTACGCACAGATACGCAGTATTTT
TRBJ2-1,TRBV6-2/TRBV6-3,TRBD1,many,CASRGDRGLLYNEQFF,TGTGCCAGCAGGGGGGACAGGGGACTCCTCTACAATGAGCAGTTCTTC
TRBJ2-3,TRBV7-3,-,-,CASSLTVPAGSPSTDTQYF,TGTGCCAGCAGCTTAACGGTCCCCGCCGGGAGCCCCAGCACAGATACGCAGTATTTT
TRBJ2-2,TRBV21-1,-,few,CASSKVRGATGELFF,TGTGCCAGCAGCAAAGTAAGGGGTGCCACCGGGGAGCTGTTTTTT
TRBJ2-3,TRBV24-1,-,-,CATSDPGTGGGTDTQYF,TGTGCCACCAGTGATCCCGGGACAGGCGGGGGGACAGATACGCAGTATTTT
TRBJ1-1,TRBV4-3,-,many,CASRRDRTMNTEAFF,TGCGCCAGCCGTCGCGACCGAACCATGAACACTGAAGCTTTCTTT
TRBJ2-2,TRBV6-1,TRBD2,few,CASSPSGRAHGELFF,TGTGCCAGCAGCCCTAGCGGGAGGGCCCACGGGGAGCTGTTTTTT
TRBJ2-7,TRBV27,-,many,CASSLYGTKYEQYF,TGTGCCAGCAGTTTATACGGGACAAAGTACGAGCAGTACTTC
TRBJ2-5,TRBV11-2,TRBD2,-,CASSLGGLAGGEGETQYF,TGTGCCAGCAGCTTGGGGGGACTAGCGGGAGGAGAAGGAGAGACCCAGTACTTC
TRBJ1-5,TRBV7-9,-,many,CASSPSGGNQPQHF,TGTGCCAGCAGCCCTAGCGGTGGTAATCAGCCCCAGCATTTT
TRBJ2-1,TRBV5-1,-,few,CASSLGPATSNEQFF,TGCGCCAGCAGCTTGGGTCCGGCCACGAGCAATGAGCAGTTCTTC
TRBJ2-3,TRBV12-3/TRBV12-4,-,-,CATTGNTDTQYF,TGTGCCACCACAGGAAACACAGATACGCAGTATTTT
TRBJ1-2,TRBV12-3/TRBV12-4,-,-,CASKKGPSFGYTF,TGTGCCAGCAAAAAGGGACCATCGTTTGGCTACACCTTC
TRBJ2-5,TRBV18,-,few,CASSPPPTPWARYQETQYF,TGTGCCAGCTCACCACCTCCAACGCCTTGGGCAAGGTACCAAGAGACCCAGTACTTC
TRBJ2-1,TRBV4-3,-,few,CASSQDGASRREQFF,TGCGCCAGCAGCCAAGATGGGGCTAGTCGACGTGAGCAGTTCTTC
TRBJ2-1,TRBV6-1,TRBD2,-,CASSTWASGQGQFF,TGTGCCAGCAGTACATGGGCTAGCGGACAAGGGCAGTTCTTC
TRBJ2-1,TRBV27,TRBD2,few,CASSFGIAGSNEQFF,TGTGCCAGCAGTTTTGGGATAGCGGGTAGTAATGAGCAGTTCTTC